The 8 T cell receptor beta chains below were found in one sample sequenced in a study of tumor-infiltrating lymphocytes in primary liver carcinoma. Co-extraction yielded RNA and DNA from 20-30 mg of unsorted bulk tissue. Starting from 500 ng of total RNA, TCR beta cDNA was produced with a primer in the constant region. For TCR beta, libraries were produced by three nested multiplex PCR rounds using slightly modified ARM-PCR. TRBV1-TRBV30 forward primers paired with a C-beta reverse primer were used in the first two PCR rounds, which ran roughly 9 cycles each. MiXCR, run by TCRdb on the multiplex PCR reads, gives a single entry per CDR3 protein. This table has roughly 25,000 distinct CDR3 sequences, about three quarters appearing once. The sequenced material came from liver tumor tissue from sampling region 3. Subset: tumor region T3, left-lateral pole. The receptors were sampled from a man aged 35-49 years with primary liver carcinoma and hepatitis B virus infection.

Of note for this clonotype: Its ends do not fully match the called genes, so a read error is possible. This chain uses TRBV24-1 with TRBJ2-6, with D perhaps TRBD2 (6 bases). CDR1 and CDR2 (germline): KGHDR, SFDVKD. The CDR3 covers 16 residues. CDR3 in DNA: TGTGCCACCAGTGATCCAGCGGGTTCTGGGGCCAAGGTCCTGACTTTC. As protein: CATSDPAGSGAKVLTF.

A single count supports this clonotype. A much more abundant neighbour one base away suggests this may be a read error. The chain has TRBV2 and TRBJ2-2; D perhaps matches TRBD1 (6 bases). The V and J ends lost 7 bases and 5 bases respectively, with 11 bases between them. The CDR3 loop spans 13 amino acids. CDR1 and CDR2 (germline): SNHLY, FYNNEI. CDR3: CASNRERTGELFF. CDR3 nucleotides: TGTGCCAGCAACAGGGAGAGGACCGGGGAGCTGTTTTTT. Full variable domain (remainder filled in from reference TRBV2 and TRBJ2-2): EPEVTQTPSHQVTQMGQEVILRCVPISNHLYFYWYRQILGQKVEFLVSFYNNEISEKSEIFDDQFSVERPDGSNFTLKIRSTKLEDSAMYFCASNRERTGELFFGEGSRLTVL.

Comment on this clonotype: A much larger clone lies a single base off, so this may be a read error. The chain carries TRBV18 and TRBJ2-7; 9 bases fit TRBD1. Germline CDR1 reads KGHSH; CDR2 reads LQKENI. The CDR3 contains 15 residues. V shed 1 base and J 2 bases; nucleotides not matched to a gene: 3. The CDR3 sequence is CASSPQGDRAYEQYF. In nucleotides, the CDR3 is TGTGCCAGCTCACCACAGGGGGACAGGGCCTACGAGCAGTACTTC.

The gene calls are TRBV11-2 and TRBJ2-5, with unresolved D. Between the trimmed V and J ends, which lost 7 bases and 5 bases, there was a span of 14 bases. Per germline, CDR1 SGHAT and CDR2 FQNNGV. This CDR3 has 13 residues. The CDR3 protein is CASTFHAHETQYF. CDR3 DNA: TGTGCCAGCACCTTTCACGCCCACGAGACCCAGTACTTC.

This rearrangement joins TRBV10-3 to TRBJ2-3; D gene uncertain. Trimming removed 0 bases at V and 6 bases at J, with 19 bases between. Germline lookup yields CDR1 ENHRY and CDR2 SYGVKD. The CDR3 runs 17 residues. The CDR3 DNA is TGTGCCATCAGTGAGTCCAAGTGTAACCCTCTGATGGATACGCAGTATTTT. It is translated as CAISESKCNPLMDTQYF.

A note on this clonotype: A junction boundary mismatches the germline segment, possibly from a read error. The J gene is TRBJ2-7, the V gene TRBV11-2, with a possible D match to TRBD2 (7 bases). Germline V lookup: CDR1 SGHAT, CDR2 FQNNGV. The CDR3 runs 16 residues. CDR3 sequence: CASSFTRGAIHNEQYF. As DNA, the CDR3 is TGTGCCAGTAGCTTCACACGGGGGGCCATACATAACGAGCAGTACTTC. Supplemented by reference TRBV11-2 and TRBJ2-7, the full variable domain reads EAGVAQSPRYKIIEKRQSVAFWCNPISGHATLYWYQQILGQGPKLLIQFQNNGVVDDSQLPKDRFSAERLKGVDSTLKIQPAKLEDSAVYLCASSFTRGAIHNEQYFGPGTRLTVT.

By share of the sample, this clonotype is large (0.1 to 1%). The J gene is TRBJ1-2, the V gene TRBV11-2; D might be TRBD1 (5 bases). Germline-derived CDR1 and CDR2 are SGHAT and FQNNGV. V lost 1 base and J lost 7, with 10 bases in between. This CDR3 is built from 13 residues. In nucleotides, the CDR3 is TGTGCCAGCAGCTTAGTGGGGACGTTTGGCTACACCTTC. Encoded protein: CASSLVGTFGYTF.

A note on this clonotype: A much larger clone sits a single nucleotide away, making a read error possible. The chain combines TRBV5-4 with TRBJ2-1, with D perhaps matching TRBD2 (5 bases). The J call may be mistaken, given a closer DNA end match to TRBJ2-7. The germline V gene encodes CDR1 SGHNT and CDR2 YYREEE (reference sequence). The length of the CDR3 is 17 residues. This CDR3 is CASSLGEGSSIYNEQYF. The CDR3 DNA follows: TGTGCCAGCAGCTTGGGCGAGGGTTCGTCCATCTACAATGAGCAGTACTTC.